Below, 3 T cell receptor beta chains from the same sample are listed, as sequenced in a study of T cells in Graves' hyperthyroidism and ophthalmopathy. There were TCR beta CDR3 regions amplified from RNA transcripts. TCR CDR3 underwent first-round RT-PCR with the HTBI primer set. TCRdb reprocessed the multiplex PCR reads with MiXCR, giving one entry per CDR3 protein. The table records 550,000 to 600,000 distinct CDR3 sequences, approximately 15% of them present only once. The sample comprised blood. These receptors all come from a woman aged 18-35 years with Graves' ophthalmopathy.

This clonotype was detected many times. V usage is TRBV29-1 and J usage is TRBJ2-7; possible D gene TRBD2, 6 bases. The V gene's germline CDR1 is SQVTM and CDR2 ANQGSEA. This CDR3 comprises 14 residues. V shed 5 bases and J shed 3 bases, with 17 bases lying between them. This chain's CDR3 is CSVMGGNRRYEQYF. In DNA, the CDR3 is TGCAGCGTTATGGGGGGAAATAGGCGCTACGAGCAGTACTTC.

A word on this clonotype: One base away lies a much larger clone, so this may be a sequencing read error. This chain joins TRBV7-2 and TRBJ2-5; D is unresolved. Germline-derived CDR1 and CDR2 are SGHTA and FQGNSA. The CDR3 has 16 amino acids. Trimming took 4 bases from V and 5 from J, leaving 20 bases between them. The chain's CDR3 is CASSSAPRKVAETQYF. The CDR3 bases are TGTGCCAGCAGCTCCGCGCCACGAAAAGTCGCGGAGACCCAGTACTTC.

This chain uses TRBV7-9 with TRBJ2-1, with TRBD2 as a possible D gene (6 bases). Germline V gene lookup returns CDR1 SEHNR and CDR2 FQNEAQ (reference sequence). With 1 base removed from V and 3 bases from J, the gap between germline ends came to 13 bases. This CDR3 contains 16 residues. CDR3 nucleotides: TGTGCCAGCAGCTTAGGGGACTTAACCTACTACAATGAGCAGTTCTTC. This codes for CASSLGDLTYYNEQFF.